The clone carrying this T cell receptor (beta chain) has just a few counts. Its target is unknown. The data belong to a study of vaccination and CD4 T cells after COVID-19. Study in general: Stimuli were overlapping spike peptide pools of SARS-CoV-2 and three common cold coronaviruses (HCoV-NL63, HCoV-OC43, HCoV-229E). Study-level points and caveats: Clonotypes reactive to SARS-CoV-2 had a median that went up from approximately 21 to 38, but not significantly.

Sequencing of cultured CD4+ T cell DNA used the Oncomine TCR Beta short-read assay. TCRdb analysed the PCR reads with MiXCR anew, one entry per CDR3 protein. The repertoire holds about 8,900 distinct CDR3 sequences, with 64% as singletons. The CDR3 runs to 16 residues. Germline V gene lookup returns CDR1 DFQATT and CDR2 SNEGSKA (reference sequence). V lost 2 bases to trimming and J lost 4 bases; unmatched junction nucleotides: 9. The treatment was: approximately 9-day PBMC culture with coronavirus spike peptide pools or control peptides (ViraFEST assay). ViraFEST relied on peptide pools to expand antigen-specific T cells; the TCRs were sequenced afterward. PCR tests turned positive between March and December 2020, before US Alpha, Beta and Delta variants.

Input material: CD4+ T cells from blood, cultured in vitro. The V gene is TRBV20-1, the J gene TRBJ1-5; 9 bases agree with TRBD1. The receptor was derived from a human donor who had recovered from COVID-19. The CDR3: CSARYGTGQRNQPQHF. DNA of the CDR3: TGCAGTGCTAGATACGGGACAGGGCAAAGGAATCAGCCCCAGCATTTT.